This TCR beta chain was documented in a study of blood T cell repertoires in COVID-19. Study in general: Sources were T cells, B-cell-depleted T cells, or PBMCs; the material itself was cDNA or gDNA.

CDR3 size: 14 residues. Germline V gene data show CDR1 as MNHEY and CDR2 as SVGAGI. The ends were cut back, 5 bases at V and 1 base at J, with 11 bases in the middle. The data were produced by immunoSEQ multiplex PCR, yet TCRdb's version contains in-frame clones alone and is incomplete. The sample contains 250,000 or so clones, around 90% of which appear only once. Sequenced: peripheral blood. The chain combines TRBV6-5 with TRBJ1-1; unclear D gene. This sequence originates from a woman aged 55-70 years with COVID-19, enrolled during active disease. CDR3 sequence reads: CASSLDYGNTEAFF. The DNA of the CDR3 is TGTGCCAGCAGTCTGGACTACGGGAACACTGAAGCTTTCTTT.